These 29 T cell receptor beta chains were all obtained from the same sample, sequenced in a study of blood T cell repertoires in COVID-19. Profiling relied on immunoSEQ multiplex PCR, and the TCRdb table lists in-frame clones only, not all of them. The profile shows 130,000 to 150,000 clones, 81% of them singletons. Sequencing was carried out using peripheral blood. These receptor sequences come from a human donor with acute or convalescent COVID-19. The donor label of this sample is uncertain.

The chain employs TRBV6-2 or TRBV6-3 and TRBJ2-2; TRBD1 matches 9 bases. Germline trimming cut 4 bases from V and 8 bases from J; bases unmatched to any gene: 8. CDR3 length equals 15 residues. Per the germline V gene, CDR1 is MNHEY and CDR2 is SVGEGT. The CDR3: CASSSLTGGVGELFF. For the CDR3, the DNA is TGTGCCAGCAGTTCCCTGACAGGGGGGGTAGGGGAGCTGTTTTTT.

As DNA, the CDR3 is TGTGCCAGCGGAGGACCAGGTATCTCTGGGGCCAACGTCCTGACTTTC. The encoded protein is CASGGPGISGANVLTF. The chain links TRBV5-6 to TRBJ2-6; possible D gene TRBD2, 5 bases. The CDR3 sequence is 16 residues long. CDR1 is SGHDT, CDR2 YYEEEE, per germline. V was pared by 7 bases and J by 0 bases, with 14 bases between.

V and J are TRBV5-1 and TRBJ2-4, with TRBD1 matching over 11 bases. Germline V gene lookup returns CDR1 SGHRS and CDR2 YFSETQ. The CDR3 sequence is 15 residues long. The V and J ends lost 0 bases and 8 bases, in that order; junction bases with no gene match: 4. The CDR3, as DNA: TGCGCCAGCAGCTTGGTCGGACAGGGGGCGCACATTCAGTACTTC. It translates to CASSLVGQGAHIQYF.

The chain is built from TRBV2 and TRBJ1-1; D perhaps matches TRBD1 (5 bases). CDR3 length equals 14 residues. Trimming shortened V by 3 bases and J by 3 bases, and 11 bases separated the two germline ends. Germline CDR1 is SNHLY and CDR2 is FYNNEI. The CDR3 coding sequence is TGTGCCAGCAGTGATATCTGGGGGGACACTGAAGCTTTCTTT. Protein product: CASSDIWGDTEAFF.

In its sample, this clone was seen once. The chain joins TRBV25-1 to TRBJ1-2; TRBD1 might be the D (6 bases). Germline V gene lookup returns CDR1 MGHDK and CDR2 SYGVNS. Trimming left V 1 base short and J 8 bases short, with 20 bases between. The CDR3 spans 16 residues. Here the CDR3 reads CASSEWGTQGKRGYTF. The CDR3 coding sequence is TGTGCCAGCAGTGAATGGGGGACACAGGGTAAGAGAGGCTACACCTTC.

There are many counts of this clone. The gene calls are TRBV15 and TRBJ2-7; 10 nucleotides agree with TRBD2. CDR3 length equals 15 residues. The V segment lost 0 bases and the J segment 4 bases; nucleotides outside the gene matches: 3. Per germline, CDR1 LNHNV and CDR2 YYDKDF (reference sequence). The CDR3 region has the DNA TGTGCCACCAGCAGAGAAAGCGGGGGGGCGTACGAGCAGTACTTC. Amino acid sequence: CATSRESGGAYEQYF.

In this sample, this clone turned up once. The rearrangement links TRBV28 to TRBJ2-1, with 8 nucleotides matching TRBD1. The length of the CDR3 is 12 residues. Germline V gene lookup returns CDR1 MDHEN and CDR2 SYDVKM. J was trimmed by 12 bases and V by 7 bases; bases with no gene match: 8. The CDR3 bases are TGTGCCAGCACCGCGACAGGGGTTGTGCAGTTCTTC. This gives the protein CASTATGVVQFF.

The chain carries TRBV30 and TRBJ2-7; D not certain. V dropped 0 bases and J dropped 0 bases, with 12 bases sitting between them. CDR3 length: 15 residues. Germline CDR1 reads GTSNPN; CDR2 reads SVGIG (reference sequence). CDR3: CAWSVPTQSSYEQYF. The CDR3, as DNA: TGTGCCTGGAGTGTACCGACACAGAGCTCCTACGAGCAGTACTTC.

This chain uses TRBV27 with TRBJ1-4, with 7 bases aligning to TRBD1. J gave up 5 bases and V 6 bases, and 9 bases lay outside the gene matches. CDR1 MNHEY and CDR2 SMNVEV come from the germline V gene (reference sequence). CDR3 size: 15 residues. The CDR3 reads CASSLQGYRNEKLFF. In nucleotides, the CDR3 is TGTGCCAGCAGCCTACAGGGGTATCGAAATGAAAAACTGTTTTTT.

The chain uses TRBV2 and TRBJ1-5; D remains ambiguous. The CDR3 runs to 14 residues. CDR1 is SNHLY, CDR2 FYNNEI, per germline. V lost 4 bases to trimming and J lost 4 bases, with 11 bases between them. CDR3 sequence (DNA): TGTGCCAGCAGTGGAGGGCAGGCAAATCAGCCCCAGCATTTT. Residues: CASSGGQANQPQHF.

The chain's CDR3 is CATSRDRGGHYGYTF. The CDR3 DNA reads TGTGCCACCAGCAGAGATCGAGGCGGGCACTATGGCTACACCTTC. This chain connects TRBV15 to TRBJ1-2; D uncertain. Germline V gene lookup returns CDR1 LNHNV and CDR2 YYDKDF (reference sequence). V was shortened by 0 bases and J by 3 bases, with 11 bases between the two germline ends. The CDR3 covers 15 residues.

V gene TRBV27 combines with J gene TRBJ2-2, with 7 nucleotides matching TRBD1. The CDR3 is made up of 14 amino acids. Germline assignment: CDR1 MNHEY and CDR2 SMNVEV (reference sequence). The ends lost 7 bases at V and 9 bases at J; junction bases unmatched: 11. CDR3 protein: CASTHTGESRELFF. The DNA of the CDR3 is TGTGCCAGCACTCACACAGGGGAGAGCCGGGAGCTGTTTTTT.

The CDR3 protein is CASSDRRTGGYEQYF. CDR3 coding DNA: TGTGCCAGTAGTGACCGAAGGACAGGGGGCTACGAGCAGTACTTC. The chain couples TRBV19 to TRBJ2-7, with 10 bases lining up with TRBD1. With V trimmed by 5 bases and J by 3 bases, 7 bases remained unmatched. The V gene's germline CDR1 is LNHDA and CDR2 SQIVND (reference sequence). The CDR3 extends over 15 amino acids.

This chain links TRBV27 with TRBJ2-3; a possible D gene is TRBD2 (7 bases). The CDR3 is 15 residues long. Per germline, CDR1 MNHEY and CDR2 SMNVEV (reference sequence). Between the trimmed V and J ends, which lost 2 bases and 3 bases, there was a span of 12 bases. CDR3 bases: TGTGCCAGCAGTTTAGAGGGGGGGGCAACAGATACGCAGTATTTT. This codes for CASSLEGGATDTQYF.

The rearrangement links TRBV30 to TRBJ1-2, with TRBD1 as a possible D gene (6 bases). Germline V lookup: CDR1 GTSNPN, CDR2 SVGIG (reference sequence). The CDR3 contains 14 residues. The V gene lost 3 bases and the J gene lost 8 bases, with 19 bases spanning the gap. The CDR3 bases are TGTGCCTGGAGCTTGGACAGCGCTCCTATGGGCTACACCTTC. Residues: CAWSLDSAPMGYTF.

The sample holds one count of this clone. V is TRBV30 and J is TRBJ2-3; the D is unclear. The V and J ends lost 2 bases and 3 bases respectively, with 6 bases between them. Looked up from germline, CDR1 is GTSNPN and CDR2 is SVGIG (reference sequence). CDR3 size: 12 residues. CDR3 bases: TGTGCCTGGAGTCCCCTGACAGATACGCAGTATTTT. This gives the protein CAWSPLTDTQYF.

This clone was observed once. This sequence may be a read error, since a much larger clone differs from it by one base. The J gene is TRBJ2-7, the V gene TRBV24-1; the D is unclear. Looked up from germline, CDR1 is KGHDR and CDR2 is SFDVKD. This CDR3 comprises 15 residues. CDR3 sequence: CATSDSAGSPYGQYF. Written as DNA, the CDR3 is TGTGCCACCAGTGATTCAGCAGGCAGTCCCTACGGGCAGTACTTC.

This clone was seen only once. V usage is TRBV6-6 and J usage is TRBJ1-5, with TRBD1 identical over 8 bases. CDR3 length: 16 residues. The V gene's germline CDR1 is MNHNY and CDR2 SVGAGI (reference sequence). Trimming took 0 bases from V and 7 from J; bases not matched to a gene: 8. CDR3 in amino acids: CASSYSPDRGAQPQHF. Here the CDR3 DNA reads TGTGCCAGCAGTTACTCCCCTGACAGGGGAGCCCAGCCCCAGCATTTT.

The rearrangement links TRBV19 to TRBJ2-4; possibly TRBD2 for D (5 bases). CDR3 length: 16 residues. Per germline, CDR1 LNHDA and CDR2 SQIVND (reference sequence). With 6 bases removed from V and 2 bases from J, the gap between germline ends came to 17 bases. Here the CDR3 reads CASSLGEPTPKNIQYF. The CDR3, as DNA: TGTGCCAGTAGCCTCGGGGAGCCTACCCCCAAAAACATTCAGTACTTC.

V is TRBV5-5 and J is TRBJ1-6; D may be TRBD1 (5 bases). The V end was cut by 2 bases, the J end by 9 bases, with 6 bases between. This CDR3 region has 12 residues. Per the germline V gene, CDR1 is SGHKS and CDR2 is YYEKEE (reference sequence). This CDR3 is CASSFGGSPLHF. The DNA of the CDR3 is TGTGCCAGCAGCTTCGGGGGTTCACCCCTCCACTTT.

The CDR3 DNA reads as TGTGCCAGCAGTTCCTCTAGGTACAATGAGCAGTTCTTC. It translates to CASSSSRYNEQFF. This chain connects TRBV27 to TRBJ2-1; no definite D call. CDR1 is MNHEY, CDR2 SMNVEV, per germline (reference sequence). This CDR3 spans 13 amino acids. The V end was cut by 4 bases, the J end by 4 bases, with 8 bases between.

The DNA for the CDR3 is TGTGCCAGCAGCTGGGGCGGCAGCACAGATACGCAGTATTTT. Amino acid sequence: CASSWGGSTDTQYF. The rearrangement joins TRBV7-9 to TRBJ2-3; D may be TRBD1 (5 bases). Germline V gene lookup returns CDR1 SEHNR and CDR2 FQNEAQ (reference sequence). This CDR3 comprises 14 residues. Deletions cut 4 bases from V and 0 bases from J, with 8 bases between.

This chain uses TRBV5-1 with TRBJ1-2; 7 nucleotides match TRBD1. The J segment lost 5 bases and the V segment lost 4 bases, leaving 8 bases of the junction unmatched. CDR3 length equals 14 residues. Germline V gene data show CDR1 as SGHRS and CDR2 as YFSETQ. This CDR3 is CASSGTGTAYGYTF. The DNA for the CDR3 is TGCGCCAGCAGCGGGACGGGGACAGCATATGGCTACACCTTC.

The chain combines TRBV2 with TRBJ2-7; TRBD1 might be the D (6 bases). Germline V lookup: CDR1 SNHLY, CDR2 FYNNEI. The CDR3 covers 15 residues. The germline V and J ends were trimmed by 6 bases and 0 bases, with 15 bases remaining between them. CDR3 protein: CASSQGRGDSYEQYF. For the CDR3, the DNA is TGTGCCAGCAGCCAGGGGCGTGGGGACTCCTACGAGCAGTACTTC.

CDR3 DNA sequence: TGTGCCTTAAAGGGGGGGTCTGGGGCCAACGTCCTGACTTTC. Translating gives CALKGGSGANVLTF. This chain uses TRBV30 with TRBJ2-6; D might be TRBD2 (7 bases). This CDR3 has 14 amino acids. The germline CDR1 and CDR2 sequences are GTSNPN and SVGIG (reference sequence). Trimming cost V 7 bases and J 1 base, with 11 bases left between them.

The genes are TRBV1 and TRBJ1-2; the table's D call of TRBD1 was not tested on the DNA. TRBV1 has pseudogene status. The CDR3 runs 18 residues. CDR3: CTSSQEGLGDRSNYGYTF. CDR3 nucleotide sequence: TGCACCAGCAGCCAAGAAGGCCTGGGGGACAGATCAAACTATGGCTACACCTTC.

The chain employs TRBV5-4 and TRBJ2-7, with 8 positions matching TRBD1. Germline V gene lookup returns CDR1 SGHNT and CDR2 YYREEE (reference sequence). V dropped 0 bases and J dropped 6; count of bases not matched to a gene: 2. This CDR3 comprises 13 residues. Written as DNA, the CDR3 is TGTGCCAGCAGCTTGGCAGGGGGCGTCGAGCAGTACGTC. This encodes CASSLAGGVEQYV.

This clone was detected only once. The chain is built from TRBV7-6 and TRBJ2-2; possibly TRBD2 for D (6 bases). The CDR3 is 14 residues long. V was cut by 2 bases and J by 4 bases, with 8 bases left in between. Germline-derived CDR1 and CDR2 are SGHVS and FNYEAQ. The CDR3 DNA sequence: TGTGCCAGCAGCTTATGGAGGGTCACCGGGGAGCTGTTTTTT. Its translation is CASSLWRVTGELFF.

The chain recombines TRBV5-1 with TRBJ1-1; D is possibly TRBD1 (5 bases). The CDR3 length is 13 residues. Trimming cost V 2 bases and J 7 bases, with 12 bases left between them. Germline assignment: CDR1 SGHRS and CDR2 YFSETQ. Here the CDR3 DNA reads TGCGCCAGCAGCTTAGGTCGGACAAATGAAGCTTTCTTT. Encoded protein: CASSLGRTNEAFF.